This T cell receptor (beta chain) derives from a study of regulatory T cells in long-lasting Graves disease. The study's findings and limits: The work looked only at peripheral blood and did not look at thyroid tissue. Compared with new cases, persistent Graves' patients showed reduced TCR diversity. Among samples with persistent disease, TRBV28, TRBJ1-2 and TRBJ2-5 were favored.

Time point in this sample: persistent/refractory GD, antithyroid drugs over 5 years with positive TRAb. Following extraction of RNA from PBMCs, that RNA was used to make the TCR library. A note on this clonotype: The antigen is unknown.

In building TCR beta libraries, iRepertoire HTBI primers were used together with Arm-PCR of CDR3 regions. One entry per CDR3 protein results from TCRdb running MiXCR on the multiplex PCR reads. The table has 450,000 or so distinct CDR3 sequences, around a fifth seen once. V trimming: 6 bases; J trimming: 3 bases; junction bases outside the gene matches: 5. Germline CDR1 and CDR2: KGHDR and SFDVKD. This CDR3 has 15 residues. Sequenced here: peripheral blood mononuclear cells (PBMCs), sampled when the disease was refractory, from a patient treated with antithyroid drugs. The origin of this receptor is a female donor with Graves disease. The rearrangement links TRBV24-1 to TRBJ1-2, with TRBD1 identical over 11 bases. The CDR3 spells CATSPKGQGDYGYTF. In DNA form, the CDR3 reads TGTGCCACCAGTCCAAAGGGACAGGGGGACTATGGCTACACCTTC.